Listed below are T cell receptor beta chains from one sample, sequenced in a study of blood T cell repertoires in COVID-19. Produced via immunoSEQ multiplex PCR; TCRdb's table is partial and in-frame only. The sample lists around 200,000 clones, over 70% seen once, with 7% in the top ten. The material sequenced was peripheral blood. These receptors originate from a woman aged 40 to 50 with COVID-19, enrolled during active disease. The CDR3 runs from the conserved cysteine through the conserved F or W.

CDR3 protein	V gene	J gene
CASSTGTATEAFF	TRBV7-2	TRBJ1-1
CASADSSYNSPLHF	TRBV10-1	TRBJ1-6
CASRVDNQPQHF	TRBV21-1	TRBJ1-5
CASSSRGGTGTSGNANTGELFF	TRBV27	TRBJ2-2
CASSQDRLLGGYTF	TRBV28	TRBJ1-2
CASIQGRGDGYTF	TRBV10-2	TRBJ1-2
CASSVGTGGLGNTIYF	TRBV9	TRBJ1-3
CASSQLSYGYTF	TRBV3-1/TRBV3-2	TRBJ1-2
CASSPGLAGASYEQYF	TRBV18	TRBJ2-7
CASSLTGVSEAFF	TRBV7-6	TRBJ1-1
CASASLAGVEQYF	TRBV19	TRBJ2-7
CASSELYGYEQYF	TRBV2	TRBJ2-7
CASSAMTSGGTDTQYF	TRBV6-4	TRBJ2-3
CASSIHQNTEAFF	TRBV12-3/TRBV12-4	TRBJ1-1
CASSLVETQYF	TRBV5-1	TRBJ2-5
CASSQEGRSTDTQYF	TRBV3-1/TRBV3-2	TRBJ2-3
CASSHHGGQGPNTEAFF	TRBV7-9	TRBJ1-1
CATSSDSDSAKNIQYF	TRBV15	TRBJ2-4
CASSLADRWNTEAFF	TRBV5-4	TRBJ1-1
CASSSHARGEQFF	TRBV5-1	TRBJ2-1
CSAKLEGYTF	TRBV20-1	TRBJ1-2
CATSRVGGANTGELFF	TRBV15	TRBJ2-2
CASRRTELNTEAFF	TRBV6-4	TRBJ1-1
CASSWDRGDTGYGYTF	TRBV5-8	TRBJ1-2
CASSAGQGNQPQHF	TRBV5-4	TRBJ1-5
CSVEDSVPTF	TRBV29-1	TRBJ1-2
CASSSGLDNEQFF	TRBV13	TRBJ2-1
CASTPTGGGLLYGYTF	TRBV2	TRBJ1-2
CASSIVGGAQETQYF	TRBV19	TRBJ2-5
CASSLRTGGMSNQPQHF	TRBV28	TRBJ1-5
CASYPGQGKTEAFF	TRBV28	TRBJ1-1
CASSVGLSYEQYF	TRBV6-4	TRBJ2-7
CASSESRGAREAFF	TRBV10-1	TRBJ1-1
CASSLGGGGNTIYF	TRBV11-2	TRBJ1-3
CASRSLTGAANTGELFF	TRBV28	TRBJ2-2
CASSQDPRLALYEQYF	TRBV4-1	TRBJ2-7
CASSPTGGGGNQPQHF	TRBV18	TRBJ1-5
CASSEWQGNIQYF	TRBV25-1	TRBJ2-4
CASSEVMGQGAQRTGNTIYF	TRBV6-1	TRBJ1-3
CASSLDTSGQGAEDTEAFF	TRBV11-3	TRBJ1-1